Sequencing of this TCR beta chain was carried out in a study of T cell responses to AZD1222 COVID-19 vaccine. The CDR3 length is 17 residues. Trimming removed 11 bases at V and 0 bases at J, with 22 bases between. CDR1 is KGHDR and CDR2 is SFDVKD in the germline V gene. The data were produced by immunoSEQ multiplex PCR, yet TCRdb's version contains in-frame clones alone and is incomplete. The data show tens of thousands of clones, with 85% to 95% seen just once and 3.5% to 5.5% held by the top ten. Sequences were derived from peripheral blood, sampled on day 0 of MenACWY control vaccination. The receptor was isolated from an adult in good health. The V gene is TRBV24-1, the J gene TRBJ2-4; the D is unclear. CDR3 coding DNA: TGTGCCATACCCCTCCGTAAGGAGAAACTAGCCAAAAACATTCAGTACTTC. Protein sequence: CAIPLRKEKLAKNIQYF.